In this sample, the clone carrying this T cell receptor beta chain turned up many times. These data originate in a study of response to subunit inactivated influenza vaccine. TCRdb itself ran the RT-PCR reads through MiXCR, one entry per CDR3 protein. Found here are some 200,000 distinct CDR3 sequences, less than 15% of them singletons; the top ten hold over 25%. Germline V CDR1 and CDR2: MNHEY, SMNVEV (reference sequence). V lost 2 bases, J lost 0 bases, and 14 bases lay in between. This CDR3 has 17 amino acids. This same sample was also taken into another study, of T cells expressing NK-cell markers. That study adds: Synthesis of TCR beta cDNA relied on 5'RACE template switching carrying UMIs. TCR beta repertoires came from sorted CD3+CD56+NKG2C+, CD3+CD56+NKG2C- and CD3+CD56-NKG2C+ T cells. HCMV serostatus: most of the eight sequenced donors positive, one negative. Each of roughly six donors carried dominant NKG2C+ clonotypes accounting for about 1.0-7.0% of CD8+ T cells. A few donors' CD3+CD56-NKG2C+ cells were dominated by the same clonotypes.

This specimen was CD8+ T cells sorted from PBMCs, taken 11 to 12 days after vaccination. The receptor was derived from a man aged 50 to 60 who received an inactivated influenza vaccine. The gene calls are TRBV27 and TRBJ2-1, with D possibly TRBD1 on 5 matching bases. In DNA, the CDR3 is TGTGCCAGCAGTTTAGGGTCAGGGCTGAGCTCCTACAATGAGCAGTTCTTC. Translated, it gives CASSLGSGLSSYNEQFF.